The clone carrying this T cell receptor beta chain was observed a handful of times. The data stem from a study of T cell responses to AZD1222 COVID-19 vaccine. Germline CDR1 and CDR2: SQVTM and ANQGSEA. This CDR3 spans 13 amino acids. Trimming removed 0 bases from V and 4 bases from J, with 10 bases in between. Profiled with immunoSEQ multiplex PCR; TCRdb holds only in-frame clones, not every one. Here the sample spans roughly 100,000 clones, around 96% being singletons. This rearrangement joins TRBV29-1 to TRBJ2-7, with a tentative D call TRBD1 (5 bases). The TCR sequence derives from an adult in good health. Source: peripheral blood, taken on day 0 of AZD1222 vaccination. The CDR3 bases are TGCAGCGTTGAAGACCCGGACAAATACGAGCAGTACTTC. Protein product: CSVEDPDKYEQYF.